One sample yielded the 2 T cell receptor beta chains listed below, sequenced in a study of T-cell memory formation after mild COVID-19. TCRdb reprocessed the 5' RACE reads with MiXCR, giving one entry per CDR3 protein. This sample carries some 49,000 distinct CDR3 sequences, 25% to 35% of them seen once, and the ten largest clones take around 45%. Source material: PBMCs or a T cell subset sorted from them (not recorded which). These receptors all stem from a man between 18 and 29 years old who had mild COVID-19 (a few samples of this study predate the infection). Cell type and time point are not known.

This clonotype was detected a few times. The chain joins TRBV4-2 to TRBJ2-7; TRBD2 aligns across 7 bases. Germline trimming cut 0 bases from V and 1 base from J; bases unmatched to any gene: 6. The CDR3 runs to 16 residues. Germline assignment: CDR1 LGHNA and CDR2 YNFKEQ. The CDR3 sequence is CASSQDMTSRSYEQYF. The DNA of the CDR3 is TGTGCCAGCAGCCAAGATATGACTAGCCGGTCCTACGAGCAGTACTTC.

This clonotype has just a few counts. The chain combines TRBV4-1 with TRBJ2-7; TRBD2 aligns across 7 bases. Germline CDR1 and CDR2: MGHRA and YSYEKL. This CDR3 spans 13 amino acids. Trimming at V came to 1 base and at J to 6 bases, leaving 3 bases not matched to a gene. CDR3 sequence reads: CASSQVGRAEQYF. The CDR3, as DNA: TGCGCCAGCAGCCAAGTGGGGAGGGCCGAGCAGTACTTC.